The sequence of this TCR beta chain was determined in a study of blood T cell repertoires in COVID-19. Libraries were prepared by immunoSEQ multiplex PCR; TCRdb keeps only in-frame clonotypes and omits some of them. This sample has more than 300,000 clones, with more than 70% found just once. The germline V gene has CDR1 SEHNR and CDR2 FQNEAQ (reference sequence). V dropped 4 bases and J dropped 7; count of bases not matched to a gene: 7. The CDR3 loop spans 14 amino acids. Seattle patients were enrolled while actively infected and followed longitudinally. The receptor comes from a woman in her seventies with COVID-19, enrolled during active disease. V gene TRBV7-9 combines with J gene TRBJ1-1; TRBD1 agrees at 9 bases. The sample comprised peripheral blood. The CDR3, as DNA: TGTGCCAGCAGCTCCTTACAGGGGGCGATTGAAGCTTTCTTT. Protein: CASSSLQGAIEAFF.